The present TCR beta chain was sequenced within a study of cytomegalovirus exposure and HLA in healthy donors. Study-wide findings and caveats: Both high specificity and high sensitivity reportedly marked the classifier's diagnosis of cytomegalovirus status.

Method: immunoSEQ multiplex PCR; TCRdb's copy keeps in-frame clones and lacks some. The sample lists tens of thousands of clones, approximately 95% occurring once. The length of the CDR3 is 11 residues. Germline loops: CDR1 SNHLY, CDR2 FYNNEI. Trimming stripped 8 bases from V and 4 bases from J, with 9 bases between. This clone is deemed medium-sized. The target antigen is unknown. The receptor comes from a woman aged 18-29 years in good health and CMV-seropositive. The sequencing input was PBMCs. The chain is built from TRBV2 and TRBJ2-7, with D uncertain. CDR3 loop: CASESSYEQYF. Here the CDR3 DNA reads TGTGCCAGCGAGTCTTCTTACGAGCAGTACTTC. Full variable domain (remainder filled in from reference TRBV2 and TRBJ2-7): EPEVTQTPSHQVTQMGQEVILRCVPISNHLYFYWYRQILGQKVEFLVSFYNNEISEKSEIFDDQFSVERPDGSNFTLKIRSTKLEDSAMYFCASESSYEQYFGPGTRLTVT.